These 24 T cell receptor beta chains were sequenced from one sample in a study of cytomegalovirus exposure and HLA in healthy donors. In the PCR, 60 Vbeta and 13 Jbeta primers were used. The table came from immunoSEQ multiplex PCR; TCRdb's copy has only in-frame clones and leaves some out. This sample has 130,000 or so clones, with approximately 80% found just once. Source material: PBMCs. These receptors were collected from a young woman in good health and CMV-seronegative.

Remarks on this clone: The sample contains more than one DNA sequence encoding this CDR3. V usage is TRBV7-9 and J usage is TRBJ1-3; D unresolved. Germline V gene sequence: CDR1 SEHNR, CDR2 FQNEAQ (reference sequence). The CDR3 is 14 amino acids. Trimming shortened V by 2 bases and J by 1 base, and 6 bases separated the two germline ends. CDR3 region: CASSLSTSGNTIYF. For the CDR3, the DNA is TGTGCCAGCAGCTTATCAACTTCTGGAAACACCATATATTTT. The whole variable domain, remainder taken from reference TRBV7-9 and TRBJ1-3, is DTGVSQNPRHKITKRGQNVTFRCDPISEHNRLYWYRQTLGQGPEFLTYFQNEAQLEKSRLLSDRFSAERPKGSFSTLEIQRTEQGDSAMYLCASSLSTSGNTIYFGEGSWLTVV.

V is TRBV28 and J is TRBJ1-1, with 8 bases matching TRBD1. Per the germline V gene, CDR1 is MDHEN and CDR2 is SYDVKM. This CDR3 contains 18 residues. The V and J ends lost 6 bases and 5 bases, in that order; junction bases with no gene match: 20. This CDR3 reads CASRGAGGAFGWKTEAFF. CDR3 coding DNA: TGTGCCAGCAGAGGGGCAGGGGGCGCATTTGGATGGAAGACTGAAGCTTTCTTT.

The rearrangement joins TRBV19 to TRBJ1-1; D is unclear. Germline CDR1 reads LNHDA; CDR2 reads SQIVND (reference sequence). This CDR3 has 14 residues. V was clipped by 1 base and J by 5 bases, with 11 bases between them. As DNA, the CDR3 is TGTGCCAGTAGTATAGCGAAGTTACGGACTGAAGCTTTCTTT. Its translation: CASSIAKLRTEAFF.

V and J are TRBV19 and TRBJ1-1; D gene unclear. CDR1 and CDR2 from the germline V gene are LNHDA and SQIVND (reference sequence). The CDR3 runs 11 residues. V was clipped by 7 bases and J by 4 bases, with 7 bases between them. The CDR3 sequence is CASTRGTEAFF. The CDR3 nucleotides read TGTGCCAGTACCCGCGGCACTGAAGCTTTCTTT.

The chain carries TRBV6-1 and TRBJ2-2; 7 nucleotides match TRBD1. The V and J ends lost 8 bases and 3 bases, in that order; junction bases with no gene match: 9. Germline CDR1 is MNHNS and CDR2 is SASEGT. CDR3 length: 15 residues. The CDR3 DNA is TGTGCCAGCGTCGGTCCAGGGGGATACACCGGGGAGCTGTTTTTT. Amino acid sequence: CASVGPGGYTGELFF.

V usage is TRBV6-1 and J usage is TRBJ2-2, with 8 bases identical to TRBD2. The CDR3 sequence is 14 residues long. Germline V gene lookup returns CDR1 MNHNS and CDR2 SASEGT. J gave up 5 bases and V 5 bases, and 4 bases lay outside the gene matches. The CDR3 sequence is CASSSGRGTGELFF. CDR3 DNA sequence: TGTGCCAGCAGTTCCGGGAGGGGAACCGGGGAGCTGTTTTTT.

The CDR3 spells CASRPGGVSYGYTF. DNA for the CDR3: TGTGCCAGCAGGCCAGGGGGCGTATCTTATGGCTACACCTTC. This chain connects TRBV6-5 to TRBJ1-2; 8 bases agree with TRBD1. The CDR3 has 14 residues. Germline CDR1 MNHEY, CDR2 SVGAGI. V was clipped by 6 bases and J by 5 bases; unmatched bases: 8.

The rearrangement links TRBV6-5 to TRBJ2-7; D might be TRBD1 (6 bases). CDR1 and CDR2 from the germline V gene are MNHEY and SVGAGI. This CDR3 has 14 residues. Trimming cost V 2 bases and J 6 bases, with 14 bases left between them. The CDR3 DNA sequence: TGTGCCAGCAGTTACCAGGGACACCTTGGCGAGCAGTACTTC. Protein: CASSYQGHLGEQYF.

The CDR3 reads CASSQDPSGSYYEQYF. The CDR3 DNA sequence: TGCGCCAGCAGCCAAGATCCTAGCGGGAGTTACTACGAGCAGTACTTC. This sequence joins TRBV4-1 and TRBJ2-7; 10 bases are shared with TRBD2. Germline CDR1 reads MGHRA; CDR2 reads YSYEKL. CDR3 length: 16 amino acids. V trimming: 0 bases; J trimming: 3 bases; junction bases outside the gene matches: 5.

The chain links TRBV2 to TRBJ1-5, with TRBD1 identical over 11 bases. The ends lost 6 bases at V and 4 bases at J; junction bases unmatched: 8. The germline gives CDR1 SNHLY, CDR2 FYNNEI. The CDR3 extends over 16 amino acids. CDR3 DNA sequence: TGTGCCAGCAGGCGGACAGGGGGCGGACGGAATCAGCCCCAGCATTTT. It encodes CASRRTGGGRNQPQHF.

V is TRBV30 and J is TRBJ2-3; D not certain. The length of the CDR3 is 11 residues. The germline CDR1 and CDR2 sequences are GTSNPN and SVGIG (reference sequence). V lost 2 bases and J lost 4, with 4 bases in between. The CDR3 reads CAWSQADTQYF. The CDR3, as DNA: TGTGCCTGGAGTCAGGCAGATACGCAGTATTTT.

This clone occurred a few times. The CDR3 loop reads CASSSRTGGSGYTF. The CDR3 region has the DNA TGTGCCAGCAGCTCTAGGACAGGGGGATCTGGCTACACCTTC. V usage is TRBV7-8 and J usage is TRBJ1-2; 10 nucleotides align to TRBD1. The V gene end was trimmed by 4 bases and the J gene end by 7 bases; junction bases not matched to a gene: 6. The CDR3 runs to 14 residues. Germline assignment: CDR1 SGHVS and CDR2 FQNEAQ.

V usage is TRBV29-1 and J usage is TRBJ1-2, with D hard to call. The CDR3 length is 14 residues. V dropped 6 bases and J dropped 3 bases, with 17 bases sitting between them. The germline gives CDR1 SQVTM, CDR2 ANQGSEA. In DNA form, the CDR3 reads TGCAGCGTCGAACCCGAAGAGGTTCACTATGGCTACACCTTC. This translates into CSVEPEEVHYGYTF.

The chain couples TRBV30 to TRBJ2-7; D remains ambiguous. V shed 5 bases and J shed 1 base, with 9 bases lying between them. Germline CDR1 and CDR2: GTSNPN and SVGIG (reference sequence). This CDR3 has 12 residues. CDR3 sequence (DNA): TGTGCCTGGGGAGATCTATCCTACGAGCAGTACTTC. Protein: CAWGDLSYEQYF.

This clone has a handful of counts. This chain links TRBV25-1 with TRBJ1-4; D not resolved. Germline-derived CDR1 and CDR2 are MGHDK and SYGVNS. This CDR3 spans 14 amino acids. V gave up 2 bases and J gave up 10 bases, with 14 bases separating them. The CDR3 here is CASSEISEGVKLFF. DNA of the CDR3: TGTGCCAGCAGTGAAATTTCCGAGGGCGTAAAACTGTTTTTT.

This chain uses TRBV18 with TRBJ2-1, with 14 bases aligning to TRBD2. The CDR3 runs to 17 residues. V was clipped by 0 bases and J by 7 bases; unmatched bases: 5. CDR1 is KGHSH, CDR2 LQKENI, per germline. As DNA, the CDR3 is TGTGCCAGCTCACCACCGACTAGCGGGAGGGCAAAGAATGAGCAGTTCTTC. Translated: CASSPPTSGRAKNEQFF.

The chain employs TRBV6-1 and TRBJ1-2; possible D gene TRBD1, 5 bases. The CDR3 consists of 13 residues. Deletions cut 4 bases from V and 3 bases from J, with 9 bases between. The germline V gene encodes CDR1 MNHNS and CDR2 SASEGT. CDR3 sequence (DNA): TGTGCCAGCAGTGTGGGGGGAGACTATGGCTACACCTTC. Encoded protein: CASSVGGDYGYTF.

The CDR3 DNA follows: TGTGCCAGTAGGATAACCGGAGGAGGCTACACCTTC. Translated, it gives CASRITGGGYTF. This chain links TRBV19 with TRBJ1-2; D not certain. The CDR3 covers 12 residues. Germline V gives CDR1 LNHDA, CDR2 SQIVND (reference sequence). The V gene lost 6 bases and the J gene lost 8 bases, with 13 bases spanning the gap.

This rearrangement joins TRBV18 to TRBJ1-1, with 8 bases fitting TRBD1. This CDR3 has 15 residues. Germline V CDR1 and CDR2: KGHSH, LQKENI. With V trimmed by 2 bases and J by 4 bases, 6 bases remained unmatched. The CDR3 sequence: CASSPLNRGVTEAFF. CDR3 coding DNA: TGTGCCAGCTCACCATTGAACAGGGGGGTCACTGAAGCTTTCTTT.

This clone showed up just once. V and J are TRBV4-1 and TRBJ1-5; D not certain. V shed 1 base and J shed 0 bases, with 10 bases lying between them. Germline values: CDR1 MGHRA, CDR2 YSYEKL. The CDR3 has 16 amino acids. The CDR3 region has the DNA TGCGCCAGCAGCCAAGGTTACAGCTATAGCAATCAGCCCCAGCATTTT. Protein product: CASSQGYSYSNQPQHF.

V gene TRBV4-1 combines with J gene TRBJ1-1; unclear D gene. Trimming left V 1 base short and J 4 bases short, with 10 bases between. Germline-derived CDR1 and CDR2 are MGHRA and YSYEKL. The CDR3 consists of 14 residues. CDR3 bases: TGCGCCAGCAGCCAAGGCGGGGTTGGCACTGAAGCTTTCTTT. It is translated as CASSQGGVGTEAFF.

Turning to this clone: The germline gene is not matched at one end of the junction; a read error may be the cause. This chain uses TRBV10-3 with TRBJ1-2; possibly TRBD1 for D (6 bases). Germline CDR1 reads ENHRY; CDR2 reads SYGVKD. The CDR3 extends over 17 amino acids. The CDR3 reads CGISAIQGDSGLDGYTF. CDR3 coding DNA: TGTGGCATCAGTGCTATACAGGGTGATTCGGGTTTAGATGGCTACACCTTC.

The chain employs TRBV27 and TRBJ2-1, with a possible D match to TRBD2 (5 bases). Trimming stripped 3 bases from V and 3 bases from J, with 9 bases between. This CDR3 spans 14 amino acids. Germline lookup yields CDR1 MNHEY and CDR2 SMNVEV (reference sequence). The CDR3 loop is CASSFAGRYNEQFF. CDR3 DNA sequence: TGTGCCAGCAGTTTCGCGGGTCGCTACAATGAGCAGTTCTTC.

The V gene is TRBV6-1, the J gene TRBJ2-5, with D possibly being TRBD2 (6 bases). V gave up 1 base and J gave up 2 bases, with 11 bases separating them. The CDR3 covers 15 residues. Germline CDR1 reads MNHNS; CDR2 reads SASEGT. CDR3 nucleotides: TGTGCCAGCAGTGAAGGTATAGCGGTACAAGAGACCCAGTACTTC. Its translation is CASSEGIAVQETQYF.